This T cell receptor beta chain was captured in a study of blood T cell repertoires in COVID-19. The protocol was immunoSEQ multiplex PCR, while the TCRdb copy is restricted to in-frame clones and leaves out a portion. The sample includes approximately 92,000 clones, less than 75% seen only once; the top ten take 20% to 25%. The germline V gene encodes CDR1 LNHNV and CDR2 YYDKDF (reference sequence). The CDR3 consists of 15 residues. The ends were cut back, 1 base at V and 0 bases at J, with 8 bases in the middle. The source of this sequence is a woman between 55 and 75 years old in a cohort sampled during active or convalescent COVID-19. The sample consisted of peripheral blood. V usage is TRBV15 and J usage is TRBJ2-3; no reliable D call. The CDR3 is CATSRARWSTDTQYF. For the CDR3, the DNA is TGTGCCACCAGCAGAGCTAGGTGGAGCACAGATACGCAGTATTTT.